This T cell receptor (beta chain) was obtained from a study of OX40 agonist ivuxolimab in advanced cancers. Overall study context: Mean age approximately 59 years, range 23 to 79; around 80% male.

In regard to this clone: Its matching antigen is unknown.

Using immunoSEQ multiplex PCR, the repertoire was profiled, and TCRdb retains in-frame clones only, with some absent. The repertoire holds about 64,000 clones, roughly 87% seen once, with around 2.8% in the top ten. With 5 bases removed from V and 2 bases from J, the gap between germline ends came to 4 bases. This CDR3 spans 11 amino acids. Germline V CDR1 and CDR2: MDHEN, SYDVKM. Study-level findings and limits: The study observed clonal expansion of CD4+ and CD8+ blood T cells by week 6 at 0.1 to 3.0 mg/kg.

This specimen consisted of CD4+ or CD8+ T cells sorted from blood, obtained in a trial of the OX40 agonist ivuxolimab. The sequence came from an adult with an advanced solid tumor such as melanoma, head and neck, liver or kidney cancer. The V and J genes are TRBV28 and TRBJ2-7, with D hard to call. The CDR3 region is CASSEAYEQYF. DNA for the CDR3: TGTGCCAGCAGTGAGGCCTACGAGCAGTACTTC.